The table lists the clone carrying this T cell receptor (beta chain) with many counts. The antigen remains unidentified. The data originate from a study of neurological immune-mediated disorders. Overall study findings and caveats: TCR clonal expansion peaked in HTLV-1-associated myelopathy patients and was lowest in multiple sclerosis patients.

One entry per CDR3 protein results from TCRdb running MiXCR on the 5' RACE reads. The sample lists more than 45,000 distinct CDR3 sequences; 10% to 12% were seen once. CDR1 is SSHAT, CDR2 FNYEAQ, per germline (reference sequence). The V gene lost 5 bases and the J gene lost 4 bases, with 14 bases spanning the gap. CDR3 length: 14 residues. In Maryland, USA, blood bank volunteers were the healthy controls. Sequences were obtained from PBMCs. This chain connects TRBV7-7 to TRBJ2-5, with a possible D match to TRBD2 (6 bases). The sequence came from a man between 60 and 75 years old in good health. The CDR3 protein is CASSRSGGGETQYF. For the CDR3, the DNA is TGTGCCAGCAGCAGATCTGGGGGAGGAGAGACCCAGTACTTC.